A single sample is the source of the 14 T cell receptor beta chains below, sequenced in a study of neurological immune-mediated disorders. MiXCR was run by TCRdb on the 5' RACE reads, yielding one entry per CDR3 protein. This table has about 70,000 distinct CDR3 sequences, 3.2% appearing once. Sequencing was performed on PBMCs. The receptors stem from a woman aged 50 to 60 with multiple sclerosis.

Many counts were recorded for this clonotype. The chain links TRBV3-1 to TRBJ2-6, with TRBD1 identical over 8 bases. Germline V gene sequence: CDR1 LGHDT, CDR2 YNNKEL (reference sequence). V shed 0 bases and J 3 bases; nucleotides not matched to a gene: 16. The CDR3 covers 21 residues. CDR3 sequence: CASSQEMGHGQGLYGANVLTF. The CDR3 DNA sequence: TGTGCCAGCAGCCAAGAGATGGGGCATGGACAGGGTCTGTATGGGGCCAACGTCCTGACTTTC.

Ten or more counts support this clonotype. The V call is TRBV29-1, the J call TRBJ2-7; 9 bases are shared with TRBD1. The CDR3 length is 11 residues. The germline CDR1 and CDR2 sequences are SQVTM and ANQGSEA. Trimming took 6 bases from V and 7 from J; bases not matched to a gene: 4. This CDR3 is CSVGTGTEQYF. In DNA, the CDR3 is TGCAGCGTAGGGACAGGGACAGAGCAGTACTTC.

This clonotype was seen ten or more times. The CDR3 loop is CASSFEGKETQYF. In DNA, the CDR3 is TGTGCCAGCAGCTTTGAAGGGAAAGAGACCCAGTACTTC. The rearrangement joins TRBV7-6 to TRBJ2-5; the D is unclear. The germline V gene has CDR1 SGHVS and CDR2 FNYEAQ. V was pared by 3 bases and J by 3 bases, with 8 bases between. The CDR3 covers 13 residues. Complete variable domain (other parts from reference TRBV7-6 and TRBJ2-5): GAGVSQSPRYKVTKRGQDVALRCDPISGHVSLYWYRQALGQGPEFLTYFNYEAQQDKSGLPNDRFSAERPEGSISTLTIQRTEQRDSAMYRCASSFEGKETQYFGPGTRLLVL.

This clonotype appeared many times. The chain carries TRBV7-9 and TRBJ2-1; a weak D match, TRBD2 (5 bases). The CDR3 runs 12 residues. Trimming took 11 bases from V and 8 from J, leaving 16 bases between them. The germline V gene has CDR1 SEHNR and CDR2 FQNEAQ (reference sequence). CDR3 region: CAGRREEHEQFF. CDR3 DNA: TGTGCCGGTCGTCGGGAAGAGCATGAGCAGTTCTTC.

There are many counts of this clonotype. This chain links TRBV20-1 with TRBJ1-5; D is ambiguous. V was pared by 4 bases and J by 2 bases, with 9 bases between. The germline CDR1 and CDR2 sequences are DFQATT and SNEGSKA (reference sequence). This CDR3 has 13 amino acids. The CDR3 sequence: CSANLIRNQPQHF. DNA for the CDR3: TGCAGTGCTAATCTCATTCGCAATCAGCCCCAGCATTTT.

This clonotype has ten or more counts. V is TRBV6-5 and J is TRBJ2-2; 14 nucleotides align to TRBD2. Germline assignment: CDR1 MNHEY and CDR2 SVGAGI. This CDR3 region has 17 residues. V was pared by 5 bases and J by 3 bases, with 5 bases of the junction left unmatched. CDR3 coding DNA: TGTGCCAGCAGTCGCGGGACTAGCGGGGGAGACACCGGGGAGCTGTTTTTT. Protein sequence: CASSRGTSGGDTGELFF.

This clonotype was detected ten times or more. V gene TRBV20-1 combines with J gene TRBJ2-7, with 9 bases identical to TRBD1. CDR1 and CDR2 (germline): DFQATT, SNEGSKA (reference sequence). The junction had 11 bases not matched to a gene; V was cut back by 6 bases and J by 5 bases. CDR3 length equals 14 residues. DNA for the CDR3: TGCAGTGCGCCCCCCGGGACAGGGAGACACGAGCAGTACTTC. Translated: CSAPPGTGRHEQYF.

This clonotype was counted ten times or more. The rearrangement links TRBV5-6 to TRBJ2-1; the D call may be TRBD1 or TRBD2 (5 bases each). CDR3 length: 15 residues. The germline V gene encodes CDR1 SGHDT and CDR2 YYEEEE. V was shortened by 0 bases and J by 1 base, with 8 bases between the two germline ends. The DNA for the CDR3 is TGTGCCAGCAGCTTGGCGGGGCCGTCCTACAATGAGCAGTTCTTC. As protein: CASSLAGPSYNEQFF.

This clonotype showed up many times. V gene TRBV7-9 combines with J gene TRBJ2-7, with 7 positions matching TRBD2. After removal of 5 bases from V and 7 bases from J, the junction contained 5 bases not matched to a gene. Germline V CDR1 and CDR2: SEHNR, FQNEAQ (reference sequence). This CDR3 spans 12 amino acids. CDR3 in amino acids: CASSRSGGEQYV. CDR3 DNA: TGTGCCAGCAGCCGATCGGGGGGAGAGCAGTACGTC.

This clonotype was detected ten times or more. This chain links TRBV12-3 or TRBV12-4 with TRBJ2-1, with a possible D match to TRBD2 (6 bases). This CDR3 spans 13 amino acids. The V end was cut by 3 bases, the J end by 10 bases, with 13 bases between. The CDR3, as DNA: TGTGCCAGCAGTTTGGGTAGCGGAAACGAGCAGTTCTTC. Translating gives CASSLGSGNEQFF.

This clonotype was observed many times. This chain links TRBV9 with TRBJ2-2; TRBD1 or TRBD2 may be the D gene (7 bases each). Trimming pared 3 bases from V and 4 bases from J, leaving 13 bases between. The CDR3 is 15 amino acids. CDR1 and CDR2 (germline): SGDLS, YYNGEE. The CDR3, as DNA: TGTGCCAGCAGCGGCAGGGGGGGCGGCACCGGGGAGCTGTTTTTT. Translated: CASSGRGGGTGELFF. Using reference TRBV9 and TRBJ2-2 for the parts outside the CDR3, the full variable domain is DSGVTQTPKHLITATGQRVTLRCSPRSGDLSVYWYQQSLDQGLQFLIQYYNGEERAKGNILERFSAQQFPDLHSELNLSSLELGDSALYFCASSGRGGGTGELFFGEGSRLTVL.

This clonotype was seen at least ten times. This sequence joins TRBV18 and TRBJ2-7; maybe TRBD1 (7 bases). Germline V lookup: CDR1 KGHSH, CDR2 LQKENI. The length of the CDR3 is 14 residues. Trimming took 3 bases from V and 6 from J, leaving 15 bases between them. For the CDR3, the DNA is TGTGCCAGCTCACCTCTCCAGGGGGGTGGCGAGCAGTACGTC. This sequence encodes CASSPLQGGGEQYV.

This clonotype was found many times. This rearrangement joins TRBV5-1 to TRBJ1-2, with a weak D call TRBD1 (5 bases). V gave up 4 bases and J gave up 7 bases, with 11 bases separating them. Germline CDR1 and CDR2: SGHRS and YFSETQ. The CDR3 is made up of 12 amino acids. The CDR3 loop is CASSPEGIGYTF. DNA for the CDR3: TGCGCCAGCAGCCCCGAGGGGATTGGCTACACCTTC.

This clonotype was counted many times. The chain has TRBV28 and TRBJ1-4, with 12 bases aligning to TRBD1. The CDR3 loop spans 16 amino acids. Trimming took 7 bases from V and 7 from J; bases not matched to a gene: 10. Germline CDR1 and CDR2: MDHEN and SYDVKM. The CDR3 sequence is CASTELGTGGSEKLFF. CDR3 DNA sequence: TGTGCCAGCACCGAACTCGGGACAGGGGGCAGTGAAAAACTGTTTTTT.